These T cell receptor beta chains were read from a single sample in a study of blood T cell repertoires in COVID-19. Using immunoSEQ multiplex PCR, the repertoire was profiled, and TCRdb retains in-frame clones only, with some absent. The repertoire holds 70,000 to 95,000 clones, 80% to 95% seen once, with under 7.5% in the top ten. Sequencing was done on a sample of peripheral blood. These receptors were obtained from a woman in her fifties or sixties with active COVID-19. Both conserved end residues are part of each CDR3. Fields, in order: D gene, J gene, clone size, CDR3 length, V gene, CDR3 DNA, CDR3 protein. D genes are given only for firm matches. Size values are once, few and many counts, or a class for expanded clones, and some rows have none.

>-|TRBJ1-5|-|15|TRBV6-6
TGTGCCAGCAGTCCTGCGGGGGGGCCCAATCAGCCCCAGCATTTT
CASSPAGGPNQPQHF
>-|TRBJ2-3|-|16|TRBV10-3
TGTGCCATCAGTGAGTCGAACGGAGCTAGCACAGATACGCAGTATTTT
CAISESNGASTDTQYF
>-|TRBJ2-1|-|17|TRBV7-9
TGTGCCAGCAGCTTAGGGAGGGCCGGAGTGTCCTACAATGAGCAGTTCTTC
CASSLGRAGVSYNEQFF
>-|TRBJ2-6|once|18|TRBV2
TGTGCCAGCAGTGAAAGGGTAATATTCGGGACTGGGGCCAACGTCCTGACTTTC
CASSERVIFGTGANVLTF
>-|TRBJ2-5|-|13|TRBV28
TGTGCCAGCAGGGCTCCAAACCAAGAGACCCAGTACTTC
CASRAPNQETQYF
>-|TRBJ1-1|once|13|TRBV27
TGTGCCAGCAGACACGAGGGTAGCACTGAAGCTTTCTTT
CASRHEGSTEAFF
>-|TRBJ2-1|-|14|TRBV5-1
TGCGCCAGCAGCTTAAGAGCCACCTACAATGAGCAGTTCTTC
CASSLRATYNEQFF
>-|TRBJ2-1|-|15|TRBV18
TGTGCCAGCTCAGGGGAACGGGGCTCCTACAATGAGCAGTTCTTC
CASSGERGSYNEQFF
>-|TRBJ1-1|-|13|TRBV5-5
TGTGCCAGCAGCCGGGGAGGGGGCACTGAAGCTTTCTTT
CASSRGGGTEAFF
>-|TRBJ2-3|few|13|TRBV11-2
TGTGCCAGCAGCTTAGAAAACTACGATACGCAGTATTTT
CASSLENYDTQYF
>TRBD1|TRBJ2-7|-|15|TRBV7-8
TGTGCCAGCAGCTTAGGCGGCAGGGGGTCTGACGAGCAGTACTTC
CASSLGGRGSDEQYF
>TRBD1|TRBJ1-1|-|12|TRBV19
TGTGCCAGCCGGGACAGGGACACTGAAGCTTTCTTT
CASRDRDTEAFF
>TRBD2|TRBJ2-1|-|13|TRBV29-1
TGCAGCGCCCTAGCGGGGAGCTGGGATGAGCAGTTCTTC
CSALAGSWDEQFF
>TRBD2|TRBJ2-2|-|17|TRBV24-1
TGTGCCACCAGTGATTTCCTTAGCGGGAGTTGGTCCGGGGAGCTGTTTTTT
CATSDFLSGSWSGELFF
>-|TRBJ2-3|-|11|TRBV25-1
TGTGCCAGCAGCAACAGAGATACGCAGTATTTT
CASSNRDTQYF
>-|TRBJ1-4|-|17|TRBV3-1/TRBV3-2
TGTGCCAGCAGCCAGATCCAGAACCTTGCAACTAATGAAAAACTGTTTTTT
CASSQIQNLATNEKLFF
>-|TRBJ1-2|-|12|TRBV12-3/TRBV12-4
TGTGCCAGTTCTCGGGTGGGCTATGGCTACACCTTC
CASSRVGYGYTF
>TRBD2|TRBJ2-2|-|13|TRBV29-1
TGCAGCGTTGGGAGGGAGGGCGCCGGGGAGCTGTTTTTT
CSVGREGAGELFF
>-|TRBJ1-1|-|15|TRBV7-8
TGTGCCAGCAGCCCGGCAGGTGGGGGCTACACTGAAGCTTTCTTT
CASSPAGGGYTEAFF
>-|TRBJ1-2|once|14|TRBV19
TGTGCCAGTAGTCCGTCGGGTGTCCCCAATGGCTACACCTTC
CASSPSGVPNGYTF
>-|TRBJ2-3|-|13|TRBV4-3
TGCGCCAGCAGCGCACGAACAAGAGATACGCAGTATTTT
CASSARTRDTQYF
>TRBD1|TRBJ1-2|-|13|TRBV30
TGTGCCTGGAGTACACAGGGGGCTTATGGCTACACCTTC
CAWSTQGAYGYTF
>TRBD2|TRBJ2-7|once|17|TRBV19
TGTGCCAGTAGTAGGAAACGACTAGCGGGAAGCTCCTACGAGCAGTACTTC
CASSRKRLAGSSYEQYF
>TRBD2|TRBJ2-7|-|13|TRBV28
TGTGCCAGCACCCAGCGGGGGGGCCTCGAGCAGTACTTC
CASTQRGGLEQYF
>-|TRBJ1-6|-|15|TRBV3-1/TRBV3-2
TGTGCCAGCAGTCCGCAGGACAGATATAATTCACCCCTCCACTTT
CASSPQDRYNSPLHF
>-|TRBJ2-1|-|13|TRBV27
TGTGCCAGCAGTTTAACCCCTACTAACCGTGGGTTCTTC
CASSLTPTNRGFF
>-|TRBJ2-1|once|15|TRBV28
TGTGCCAGCAGGACCCCGAGCGCGTCGCGCAATGAGCAGTTCTTC
CASRTPSASRNEQFF
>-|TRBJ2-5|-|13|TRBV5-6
TGTGCCAGCAGCTTGACGACAGCAAAGACCCAGTACTTC
CASSLTTAKTQYF
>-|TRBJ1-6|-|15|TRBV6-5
TGTGCCAGCACTTCCTTGGGGACAAGCGATTCACCCCTCCACTTT
CASTSLGTSDSPLHF
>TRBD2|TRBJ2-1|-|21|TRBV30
TGTGCCTGGAGTTCCACCGGGACTAGCGGGAAAGAGATAGGGTCCTACAATGAGCAGTTCTTC
CAWSSTGTSGKEIGSYNEQFF
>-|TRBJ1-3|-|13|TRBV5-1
TGCGCCAGCAGCTCGGGCTCTGGAAACACCATATATTTT
CASSSGSGNTIYF
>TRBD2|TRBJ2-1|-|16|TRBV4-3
TGCGCCAGCAGCCGCCTGACTAGCGGGACGAACAATGAGCAGTTCTTC
CASSRLTSGTNNEQFF
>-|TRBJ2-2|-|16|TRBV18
TGTGCCAGCTCACCTCCCGCGGGACGGAACACCGGGGAGCTGTTTTTT
CASSPPAGRNTGELFF
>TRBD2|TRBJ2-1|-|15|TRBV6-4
TGTGCCAGCAGTGCAGAAGCGGGACTTTACAATGAGCAGTTCTTC
CASSAEAGLYNEQFF
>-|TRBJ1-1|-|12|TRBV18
TGTGCCAGCTCCGAACAGAACACTGAAGCTTTCTTT
CASSEQNTEAFF
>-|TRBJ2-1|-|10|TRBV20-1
TGCAGTGCTAGAGCCCAAAAGCAGTTCTTC
CSARAQKQFF
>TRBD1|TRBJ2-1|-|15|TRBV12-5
TGTGCTAGTGGTTTGGAGGGGACAGGGGTGAATGAGCAGTTCTTC
CASGLEGTGVNEQFF